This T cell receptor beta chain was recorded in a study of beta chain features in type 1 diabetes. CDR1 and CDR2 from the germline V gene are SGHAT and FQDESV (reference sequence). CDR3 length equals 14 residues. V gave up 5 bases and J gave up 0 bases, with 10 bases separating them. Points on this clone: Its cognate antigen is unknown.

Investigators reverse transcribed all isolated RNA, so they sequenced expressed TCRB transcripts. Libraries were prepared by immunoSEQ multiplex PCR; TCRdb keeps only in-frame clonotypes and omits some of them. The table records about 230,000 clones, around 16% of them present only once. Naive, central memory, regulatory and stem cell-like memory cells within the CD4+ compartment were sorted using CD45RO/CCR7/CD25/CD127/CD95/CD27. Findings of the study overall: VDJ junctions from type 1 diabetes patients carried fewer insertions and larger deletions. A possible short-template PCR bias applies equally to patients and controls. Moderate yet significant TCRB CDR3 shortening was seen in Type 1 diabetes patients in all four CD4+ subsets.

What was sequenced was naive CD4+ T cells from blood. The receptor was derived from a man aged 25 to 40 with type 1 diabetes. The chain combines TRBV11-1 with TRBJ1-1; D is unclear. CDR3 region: CASSLVTLNTEAFF. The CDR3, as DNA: TGTGCCAGCAGCCTTGTAACCCTGAACACTGAAGCTTTCTTT. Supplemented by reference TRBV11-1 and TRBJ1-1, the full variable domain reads EAEVAQSPRYKITEKSQAVAFWCDPISGHATLYWYRQILGQGPELLVQFQDESVVDDSQLPKDRFSAERLKGVDSTLKIQPAELGDSAMYLCASSLVTLNTEAFFGQGTRLTVV.